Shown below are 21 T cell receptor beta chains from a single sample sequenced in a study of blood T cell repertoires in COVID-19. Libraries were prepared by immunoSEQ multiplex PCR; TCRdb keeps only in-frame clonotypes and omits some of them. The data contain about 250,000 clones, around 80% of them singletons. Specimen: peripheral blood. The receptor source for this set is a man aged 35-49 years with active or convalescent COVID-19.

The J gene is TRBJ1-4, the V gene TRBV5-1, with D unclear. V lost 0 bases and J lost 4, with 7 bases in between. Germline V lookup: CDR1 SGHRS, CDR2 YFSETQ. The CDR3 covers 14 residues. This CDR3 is CASSLDSRNEKLFF. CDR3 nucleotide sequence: TGCGCCAGCAGCTTGGACAGCCGTAATGAAAAACTGTTTTTT. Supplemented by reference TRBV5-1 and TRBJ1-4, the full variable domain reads KAGVTQTPRYLIKTRGQQVTLSCSPISGHRSVSWYQQTPGQGLQFLFEYFSETQRNKGNFPGRFSGRQFSNSRSEMNVSTLELGDSALYLCASSLDSRNEKLFFGSGTQLSVL.

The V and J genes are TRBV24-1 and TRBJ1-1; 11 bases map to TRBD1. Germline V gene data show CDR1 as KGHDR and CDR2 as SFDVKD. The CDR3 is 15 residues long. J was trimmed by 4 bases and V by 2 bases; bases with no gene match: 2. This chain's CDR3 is CATSDSGTGGTEAFF. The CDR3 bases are TGTGCCACCAGTGATTCCGGGACAGGGGGCACTGAAGCTTTCTTT.

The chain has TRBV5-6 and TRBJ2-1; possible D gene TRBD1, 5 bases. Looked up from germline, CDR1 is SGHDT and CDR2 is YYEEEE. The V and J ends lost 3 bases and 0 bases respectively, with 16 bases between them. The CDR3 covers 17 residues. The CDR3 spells CASSSVGASISYNEQFF. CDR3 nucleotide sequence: TGTGCCAGCAGCTCAGTAGGGGCATCGATCTCCTACAATGAGCAGTTCTTC.

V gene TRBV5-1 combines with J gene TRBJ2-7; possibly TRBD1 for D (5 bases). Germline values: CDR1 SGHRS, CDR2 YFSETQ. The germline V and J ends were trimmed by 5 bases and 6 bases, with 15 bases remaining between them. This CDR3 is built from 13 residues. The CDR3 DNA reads TGCGCCAGCAGGGGGCCCAATTCGGCCGAGCAGTACTTC. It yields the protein CASRGPNSAEQYF.

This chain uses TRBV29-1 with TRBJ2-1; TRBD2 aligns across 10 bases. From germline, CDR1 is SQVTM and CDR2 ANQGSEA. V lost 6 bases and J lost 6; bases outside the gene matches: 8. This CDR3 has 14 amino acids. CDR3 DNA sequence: TGCAGCGTGAGGAGGGGGACTAGCGCCAATGAGCAGTTCTTC. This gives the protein CSVRRGTSANEQFF.

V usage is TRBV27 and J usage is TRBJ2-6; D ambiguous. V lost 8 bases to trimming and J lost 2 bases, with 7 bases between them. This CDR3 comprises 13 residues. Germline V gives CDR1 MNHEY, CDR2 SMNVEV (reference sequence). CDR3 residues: CASSLAGANVLTF. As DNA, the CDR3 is TGTGCCAGCTCTCTTGCTGGGGCCAACGTCCTGACTTTC.

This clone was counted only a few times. CDR3 sequence reads: CAWSVPPNGGYGYTF. The CDR3, as DNA: TGTGCCTGGAGTGTACCCCCGAATGGCGGCTATGGCTACACCTTC. V is TRBV30 and J is TRBJ1-2, with D hard to call. The V gene's germline CDR1 is GTSNPN and CDR2 SVGIG (reference sequence). The CDR3 consists of 15 residues. Trimming cost V 0 bases and J 4 bases, with 15 bases left between them.

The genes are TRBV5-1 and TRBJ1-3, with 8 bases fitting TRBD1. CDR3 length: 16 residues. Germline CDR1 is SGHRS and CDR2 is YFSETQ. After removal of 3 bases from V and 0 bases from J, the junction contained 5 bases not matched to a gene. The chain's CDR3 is CASSSRTGNSGNTIYF. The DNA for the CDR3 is TGCGCCAGCAGCTCCAGGACAGGGAACTCTGGAAACACCATATATTTT.

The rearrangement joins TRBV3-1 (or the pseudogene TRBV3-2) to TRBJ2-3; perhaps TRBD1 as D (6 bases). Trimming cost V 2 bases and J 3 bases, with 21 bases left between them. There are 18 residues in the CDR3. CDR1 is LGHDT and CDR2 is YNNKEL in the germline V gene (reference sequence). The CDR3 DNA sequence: TGTGCCAGCAGCCAAAACTCCATCCTACAGGGTTTTACAGATACGCAGTATTTT. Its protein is CASSQNSILQGFTDTQYF.

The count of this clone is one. Here the CDR3 DNA reads TGTGCCACCAGCAGAGATCCAGGGTTTCAGGAAGCTTTCTTT. Residues: CATSRDPGFQEAFF. This chain connects TRBV15 to TRBJ1-1, with a weak D call TRBD1 (5 bases). This CDR3 is built from 14 residues. Looked up from germline, CDR1 is LNHNV and CDR2 is YYDKDF (reference sequence). V lost 0 bases, J lost 8 bases, and 13 bases lay in between. Together with reference TRBV15 and TRBJ1-1, the CDR3 gives the full variable domain: DAMVIQNPRYQVTQFGKPVTLSCSQTLNHNVMYWYQQKSSQAPKLLFHYYDKDFNNEADTPDNFQSRRPNTSFCFLDIRSPGLGDTAMYLCATSRDPGFQEAFFGQGTRLTVV.

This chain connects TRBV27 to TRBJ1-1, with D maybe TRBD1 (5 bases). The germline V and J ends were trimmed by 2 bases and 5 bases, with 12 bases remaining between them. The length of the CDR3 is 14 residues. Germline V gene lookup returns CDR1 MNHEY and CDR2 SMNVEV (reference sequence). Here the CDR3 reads CASSLTGGWTEAFF. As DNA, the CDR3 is TGTGCCAGCAGTTTAACAGGAGGGTGGACTGAAGCTTTCTTT.

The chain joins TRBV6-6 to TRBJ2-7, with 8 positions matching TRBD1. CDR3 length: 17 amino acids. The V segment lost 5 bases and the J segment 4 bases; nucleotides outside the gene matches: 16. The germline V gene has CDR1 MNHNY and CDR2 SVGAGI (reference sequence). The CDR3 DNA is TGTGCCAGCAGTCTACCCCCCGGACAGGGTACACGGTACGAGCAGTACTTC. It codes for CASSLPPGQGTRYEQYF.

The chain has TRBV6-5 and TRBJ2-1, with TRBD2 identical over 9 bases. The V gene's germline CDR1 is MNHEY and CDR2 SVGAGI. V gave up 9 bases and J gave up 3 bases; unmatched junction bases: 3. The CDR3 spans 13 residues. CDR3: CASIAGDYNEQFF. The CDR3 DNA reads TGTGCCAGTATAGCGGGGGACTACAATGAGCAGTTCTTC.

Here the CDR3 reads CASSLLGGSYNEQFF. In nucleotides, the CDR3 is TGCGCCAGCAGCTTGTTGGGGGGCTCCTACAATGAGCAGTTCTTC. The chain is built from TRBV5-1 and TRBJ2-1; tentatively, D is TRBD2 (6 bases). Trimming pared 1 base from V and 0 bases from J, leaving 8 bases between. Germline V gene data show CDR1 as SGHRS and CDR2 as YFSETQ. This CDR3 region has 15 residues.

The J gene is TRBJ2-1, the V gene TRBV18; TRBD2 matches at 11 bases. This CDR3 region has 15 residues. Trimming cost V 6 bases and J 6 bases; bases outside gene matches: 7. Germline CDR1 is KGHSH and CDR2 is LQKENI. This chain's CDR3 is CASSLSSGGANEQFF. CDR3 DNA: TGTGCCAGCTCCCTCAGTAGCGGGGGGGCCAATGAGCAGTTCTTC.

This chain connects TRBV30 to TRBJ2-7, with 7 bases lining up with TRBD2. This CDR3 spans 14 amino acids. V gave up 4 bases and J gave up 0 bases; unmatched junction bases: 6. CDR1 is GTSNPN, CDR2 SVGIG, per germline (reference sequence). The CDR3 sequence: CAWTLGGSSYEQYF. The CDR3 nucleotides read TGTGCCTGGACTTTGGGGGGGTCCTCCTACGAGCAGTACTTC.

The CDR3 DNA sequence: TGTGCCACCAGTGTCCGTGTCGGCTATGGCTACACCTTC. Its protein is CATSVRVGYGYTF. V is TRBV24-1 and J is TRBJ1-2; D unresolved. V was clipped by 5 bases and J by 4 bases, with 10 bases between them. The CDR3 consists of 13 residues. Germline loops: CDR1 KGHDR, CDR2 SFDVKD.

The CDR3 sequence is CASSVAGIGGETQYF. The CDR3 region has the DNA TGTGCCAGCAGCGTAGCGGGGATCGGGGGAGAGACCCAGTACTTC. The rearrangement joins TRBV9 to TRBJ2-5; possible D gene TRBD2, 6 bases. The CDR3 has 15 amino acids. V gave up 0 bases and J gave up 4 bases, with 13 bases separating them. From germline, CDR1 is SGDLS and CDR2 YYNGEE.

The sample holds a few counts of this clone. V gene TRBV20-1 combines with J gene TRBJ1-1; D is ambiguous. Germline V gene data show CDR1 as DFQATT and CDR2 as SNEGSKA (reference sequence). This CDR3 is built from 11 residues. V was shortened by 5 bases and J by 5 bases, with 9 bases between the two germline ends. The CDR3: CSASVLTEAFF. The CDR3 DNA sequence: TGCAGTGCTTCCGTTCTTACTGAAGCTTTCTTT.

This CDR3 is CASSSSNTGLGGYTF. CDR3 nucleotide sequence: TGTGCCAGCAGCTCCTCAAACACAGGGCTAGGTGGCTACACCTTC. This sequence joins TRBV7-9 and TRBJ1-2, with a weak D call TRBD1 (6 bases). Germline CDR1 is SEHNR and CDR2 is FQNEAQ (reference sequence). The V end was cut by 4 bases, the J end by 7 bases, with 19 bases between. The CDR3 loop spans 15 amino acids.

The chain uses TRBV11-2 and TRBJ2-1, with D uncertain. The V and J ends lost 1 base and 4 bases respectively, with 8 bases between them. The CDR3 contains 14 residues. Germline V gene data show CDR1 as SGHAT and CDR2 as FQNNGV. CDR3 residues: CASSLVPGYNEQFF. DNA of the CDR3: TGTGCCAGCAGCTTAGTTCCAGGATACAATGAGCAGTTCTTC.